This TCR beta chain is drawn from a study of cytomegalovirus exposure and HLA in healthy donors. Study-level background: Sequencing of some 200 million T cells in an earlier analysis found 95 million to 120 million unique TCR beta sequences. Study conclusions and caveats: CMV serostatus was the sole immune exposure data available.

V was clipped by 3 bases and J by 9 bases, with 22 bases between them. Germline values: CDR1 SGHRS, CDR2 YFSETQ. This CDR3 spans 16 amino acids. The PCR ran on 60 Vbeta and 13 Jbeta primers. Clones were read by immunoSEQ multiplex PCR, and TCRdb kept only the in-frame ones, dropping some. This table holds 100,000 to 150,000 clones, around three quarters found once. This clone was counted a single time. Its antigen is not identified. The V and J genes are TRBV5-1 and TRBJ2-1; possible D gene TRBD2, 6 bases. Input material: PBMCs. The source is a woman aged 45-59 years in good health and CMV-seronegative. The CDR3 region is CASSSHLAVPGGEQFF. The CDR3 DNA reads as TGCGCCAGCAGCTCCCACTTAGCGGTCCCTGGAGGTGAGCAGTTCTTC.